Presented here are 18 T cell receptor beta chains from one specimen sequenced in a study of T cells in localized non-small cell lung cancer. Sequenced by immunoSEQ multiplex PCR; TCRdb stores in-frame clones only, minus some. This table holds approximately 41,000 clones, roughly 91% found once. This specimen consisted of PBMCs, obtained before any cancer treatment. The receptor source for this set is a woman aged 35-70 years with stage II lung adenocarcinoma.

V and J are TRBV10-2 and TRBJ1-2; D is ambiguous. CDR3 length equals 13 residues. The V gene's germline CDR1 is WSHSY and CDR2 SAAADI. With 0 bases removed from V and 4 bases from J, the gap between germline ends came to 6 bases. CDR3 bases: TGCGCCAGCAGTGAGTCGTTCCCCTATGGCTACACCTTC. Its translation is CASSESFPYGYTF.

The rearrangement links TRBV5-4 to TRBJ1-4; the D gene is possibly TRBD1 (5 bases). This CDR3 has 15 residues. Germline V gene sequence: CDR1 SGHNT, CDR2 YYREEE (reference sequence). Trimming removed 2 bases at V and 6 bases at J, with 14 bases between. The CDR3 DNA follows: TGTGCCAGCAGCTTATACCCCGGGACTGATGAAAAACTGTTTTTT. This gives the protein CASSLYPGTDEKLFF. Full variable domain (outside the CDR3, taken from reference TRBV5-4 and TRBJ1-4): ETGVTQSPTHLIKTRGQQVTLRCSSQSGHNTVSWYQQALGQGPQFIFQYYREEENGRGNFPPRFSGLQFPNYSSELNVNALELDDSALYLCASSLYPGTDEKLFFGSGTQLSVL.

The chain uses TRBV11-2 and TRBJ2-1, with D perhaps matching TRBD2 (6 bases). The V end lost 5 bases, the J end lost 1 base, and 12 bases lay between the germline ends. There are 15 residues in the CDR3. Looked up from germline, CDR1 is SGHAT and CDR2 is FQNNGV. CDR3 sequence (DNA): TGTGCCAGCAGCCGCGGGGTGGCTTCCTACAATGAGCAGTTCTTC. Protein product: CASSRGVASYNEQFF.

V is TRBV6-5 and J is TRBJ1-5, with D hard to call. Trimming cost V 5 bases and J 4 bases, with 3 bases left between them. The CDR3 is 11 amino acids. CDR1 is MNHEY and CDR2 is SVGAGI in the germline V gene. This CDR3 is CASSSNQPQHF. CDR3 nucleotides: TGTGCCAGCAGTAGTAATCAGCCCCAGCATTTT.

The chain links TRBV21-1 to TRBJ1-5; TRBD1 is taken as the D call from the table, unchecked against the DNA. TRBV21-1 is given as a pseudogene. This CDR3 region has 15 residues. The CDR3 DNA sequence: TGTGCCAGCAGCCAACACCGGACAGGGCTTACTTCCCAGCATTTT. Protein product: CASSQHRTGLTSQHF.

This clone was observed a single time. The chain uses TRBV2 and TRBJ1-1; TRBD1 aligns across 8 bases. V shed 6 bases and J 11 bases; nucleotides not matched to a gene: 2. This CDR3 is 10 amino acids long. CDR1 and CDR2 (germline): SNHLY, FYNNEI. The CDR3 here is CASRTGVAFF. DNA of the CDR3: TGTGCCAGCAGGACAGGGGTGGCTTTCTTT. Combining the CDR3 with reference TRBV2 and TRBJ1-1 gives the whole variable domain EPEVTQTPSHQVTQMGQEVILRCVPISNHLYFYWYRQILGQKVEFLVSFYNNEISEKSEIFDDQFSVERPDGSNFTLKIRSTKLEDSAMYFCASRTGVAFFGQGTRLTVV.

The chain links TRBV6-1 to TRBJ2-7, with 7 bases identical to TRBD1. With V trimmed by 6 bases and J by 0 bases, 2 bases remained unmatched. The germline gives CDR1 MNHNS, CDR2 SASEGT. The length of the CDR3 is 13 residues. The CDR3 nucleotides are TGTGCCAGCAGGGACAGGAGCTCCTACGAGCAGTACTTC. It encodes CASRDRSSYEQYF.

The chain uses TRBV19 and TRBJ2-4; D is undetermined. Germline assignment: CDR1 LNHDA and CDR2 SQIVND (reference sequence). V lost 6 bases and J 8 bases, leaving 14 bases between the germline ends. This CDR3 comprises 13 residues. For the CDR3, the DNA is TGTGCCAGTAGGTCGTTCTCCCCAGACATTCAGTACTTC. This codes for CASRSFSPDIQYF.

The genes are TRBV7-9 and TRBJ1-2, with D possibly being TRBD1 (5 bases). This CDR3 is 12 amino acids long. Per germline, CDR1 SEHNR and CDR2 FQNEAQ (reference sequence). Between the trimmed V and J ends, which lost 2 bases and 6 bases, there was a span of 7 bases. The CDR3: CASSLTGNGYTF. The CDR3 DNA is TGTGCCAGCAGCTTAACAGGCAATGGCTACACCTTC.

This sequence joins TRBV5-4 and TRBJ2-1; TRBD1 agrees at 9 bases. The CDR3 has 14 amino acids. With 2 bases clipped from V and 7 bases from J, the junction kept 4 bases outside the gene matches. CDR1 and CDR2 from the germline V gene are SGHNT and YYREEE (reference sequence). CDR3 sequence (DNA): TGTGCCAGCAGCTTACGGGACAGGGAGAATGAGCAGTTCTTC. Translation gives CASSLRDRENEQFF.

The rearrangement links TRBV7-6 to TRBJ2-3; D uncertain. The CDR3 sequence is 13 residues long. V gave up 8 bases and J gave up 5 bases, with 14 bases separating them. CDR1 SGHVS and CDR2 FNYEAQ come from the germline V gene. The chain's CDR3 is CASSLGYEDTQYF. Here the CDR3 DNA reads TGTGCCAGCTCGTTGGGGTATGAAGATACGCAGTATTTT.

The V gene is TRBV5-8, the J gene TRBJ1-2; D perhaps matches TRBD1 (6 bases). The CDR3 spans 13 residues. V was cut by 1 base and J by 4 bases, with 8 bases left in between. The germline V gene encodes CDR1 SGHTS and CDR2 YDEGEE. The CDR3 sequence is CASSLTGSYGYTF. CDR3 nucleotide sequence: TGTGCCAGCAGCTTGACAGGGTCCTATGGCTACACCTTC.

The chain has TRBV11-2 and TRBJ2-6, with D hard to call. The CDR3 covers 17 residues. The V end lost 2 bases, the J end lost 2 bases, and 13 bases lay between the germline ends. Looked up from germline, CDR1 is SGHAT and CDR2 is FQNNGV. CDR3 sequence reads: CASSLRAVEAGANVLTF. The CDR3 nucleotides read TGTGCCAGCAGCTTACGGGCCGTAGAAGCTGGGGCCAACGTCCTGACTTTC.

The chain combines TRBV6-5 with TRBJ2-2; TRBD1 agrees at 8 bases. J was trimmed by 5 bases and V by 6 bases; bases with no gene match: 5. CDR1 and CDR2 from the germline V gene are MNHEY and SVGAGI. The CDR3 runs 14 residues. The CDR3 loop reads CASSQGAQTGELFF. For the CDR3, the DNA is TGTGCCAGCAGCCAGGGGGCGCAAACCGGGGAGCTGTTTTTT.

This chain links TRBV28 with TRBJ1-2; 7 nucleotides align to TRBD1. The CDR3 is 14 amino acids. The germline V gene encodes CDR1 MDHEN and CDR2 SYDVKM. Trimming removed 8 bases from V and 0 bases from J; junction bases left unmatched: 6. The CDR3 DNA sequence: TGTGCCAGCGAGACAGGGCCCCCTAACTATGGCTACACCTTC. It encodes CASETGPPNYGYTF.

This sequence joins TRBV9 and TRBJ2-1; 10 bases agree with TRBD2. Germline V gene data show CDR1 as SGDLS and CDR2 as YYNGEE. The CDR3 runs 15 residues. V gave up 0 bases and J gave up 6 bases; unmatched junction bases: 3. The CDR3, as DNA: TGTGCCAGCAGCGTAGAACTAGCGGGATTCAATGAGCAGTTCTTC. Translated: CASSVELAGFNEQFF.

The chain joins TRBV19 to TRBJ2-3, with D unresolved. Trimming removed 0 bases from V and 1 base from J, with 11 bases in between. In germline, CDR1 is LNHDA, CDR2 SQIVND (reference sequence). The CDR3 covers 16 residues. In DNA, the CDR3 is TGTGCCAGTAGTATAGATTTTCCGTACCGCACAGATACGCAGTATTTT. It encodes CASSIDFPYRTDTQYF.

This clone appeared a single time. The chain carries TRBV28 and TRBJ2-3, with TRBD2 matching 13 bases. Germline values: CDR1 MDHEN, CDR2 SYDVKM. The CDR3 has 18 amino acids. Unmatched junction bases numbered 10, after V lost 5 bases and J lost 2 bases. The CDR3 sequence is CASSSSAGLAGITDTQYF. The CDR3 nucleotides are TGTGCCAGCAGTAGCTCCGCGGGACTAGCGGGGATCACAGATACGCAGTATTTT. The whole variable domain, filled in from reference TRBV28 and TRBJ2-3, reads DVKVTQSSRYLVKRTGEKVFLECVQDMDHENMFWYRQDPGLGLRLIYFSYDVKMKEKGDIPEGYSVSREKKERFSLILESASTNQTSMYLCASSSSAGLAGITDTQYFGPGTRLTVL.